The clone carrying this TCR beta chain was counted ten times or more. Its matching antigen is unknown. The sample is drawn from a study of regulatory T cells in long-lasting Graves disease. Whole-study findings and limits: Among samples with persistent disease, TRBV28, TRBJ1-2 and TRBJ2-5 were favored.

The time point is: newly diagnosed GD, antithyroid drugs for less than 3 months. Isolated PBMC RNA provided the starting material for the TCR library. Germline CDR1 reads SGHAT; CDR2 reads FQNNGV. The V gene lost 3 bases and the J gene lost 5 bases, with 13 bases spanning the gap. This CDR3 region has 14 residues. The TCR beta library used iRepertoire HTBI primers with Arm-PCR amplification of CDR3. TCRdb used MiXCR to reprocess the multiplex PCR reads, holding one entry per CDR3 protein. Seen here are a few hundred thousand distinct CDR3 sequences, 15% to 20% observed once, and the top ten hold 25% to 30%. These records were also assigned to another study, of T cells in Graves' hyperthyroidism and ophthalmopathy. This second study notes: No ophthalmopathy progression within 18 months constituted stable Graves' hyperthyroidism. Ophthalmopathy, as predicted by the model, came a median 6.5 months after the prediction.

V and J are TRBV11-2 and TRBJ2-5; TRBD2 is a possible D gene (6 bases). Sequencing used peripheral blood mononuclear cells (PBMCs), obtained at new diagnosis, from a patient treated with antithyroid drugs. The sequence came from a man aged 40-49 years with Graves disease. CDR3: CASSLGGSLETQYF. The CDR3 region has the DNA TGTGCCAGCAGCTTGGGGGGTTCACTTGAGACCCAGTACTTC.